This TCR beta chain comes out of a study of cytomegalovirus exposure and HLA in healthy donors. Study observations and caveats: A missense variant in DCLRE1C was later tied to TCR beta V- and J-gene trimming. Immune exposure was documented only through CMV serostatus. HLA alleles were associated with some 17,000 TCR beta sequences in a later analysis at 0.05 false discovery rate.

The germline V and J ends were trimmed by 1 base and 6 bases, with 10 bases remaining between them. Germline CDR1 reads SGDLS; CDR2 reads YYNGEE. The CDR3 length is 13 residues. The PCR was carried out with 60 Vbeta primers and 13 Jbeta primers. Libraries were prepared by immunoSEQ multiplex PCR; TCRdb keeps only in-frame clonotypes and omits some of them. Of about 190,000 clones detected, 75% to 80% appear once; the ten largest clones hold roughly 2.1%. With regard to this clone: The target antigen is unknown.

The sequenced sample was PBMCs. The source is a woman in her twenties or thirties in good health and CMV-seropositive. The rearrangement uses TRBV9 and TRBJ1-2; no clear D. The CDR3 DNA is TGTGCCAGCAGCGTATCCGGGTTTGATGGCTACACCTTC. It codes for CASSVSGFDGYTF.